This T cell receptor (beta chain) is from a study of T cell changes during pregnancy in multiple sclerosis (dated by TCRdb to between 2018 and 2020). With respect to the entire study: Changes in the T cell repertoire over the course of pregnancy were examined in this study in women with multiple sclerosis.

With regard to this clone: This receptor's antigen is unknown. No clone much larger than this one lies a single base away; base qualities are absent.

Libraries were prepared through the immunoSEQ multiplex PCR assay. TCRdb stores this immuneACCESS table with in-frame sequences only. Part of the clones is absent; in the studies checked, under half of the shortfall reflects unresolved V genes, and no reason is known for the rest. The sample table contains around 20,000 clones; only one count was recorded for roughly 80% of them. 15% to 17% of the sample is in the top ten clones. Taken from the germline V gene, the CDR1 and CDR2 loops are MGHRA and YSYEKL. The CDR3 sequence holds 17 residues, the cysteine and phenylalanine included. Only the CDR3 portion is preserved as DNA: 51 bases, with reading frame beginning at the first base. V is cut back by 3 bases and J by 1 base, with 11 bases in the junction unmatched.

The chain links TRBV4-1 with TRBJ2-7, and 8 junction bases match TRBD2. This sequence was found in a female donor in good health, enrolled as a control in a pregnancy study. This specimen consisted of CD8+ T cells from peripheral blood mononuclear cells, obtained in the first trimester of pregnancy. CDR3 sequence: CASSHRLTSGISYEQYF. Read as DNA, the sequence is TGCGCCAGCAGCCATCGCCTTACTAGCGGAATATCCTACGAGCAGTACTTC.